The 30 T cell receptor beta chains given below trace back to one sample, sequenced in a study of OX40 agonist ivuxolimab in advanced cancers. Assay: immunoSEQ multiplex PCR; the TCRdb copy retains only in-frame clones and omits some. The repertoire holds 50,000 to 70,000 clones, with 70% to 90% as singletons. Sequenced material: CD4+ or CD8+ T cells sorted from blood, taken in a trial of the OX40 agonist ivuxolimab. The receptors derive from an adult with an advanced solid tumor such as melanoma, head and neck, liver or kidney cancer.

The chain joins TRBV2 to TRBJ2-3; 14 nucleotides agree with TRBD2. This CDR3 contains 14 residues. Germline V lookup: CDR1 SNHLY, CDR2 FYNNEI. The ends lost 6 bases at V and 8 bases at J; junction bases unmatched: 4. CDR3 loop: CASRAGLAGATQYF. Here the CDR3 DNA reads TGTGCCAGCAGAGCGGGACTAGCGGGAGCTACGCAGTATTTT.

This clone was recorded only once. The V gene is TRBV30, the J gene TRBJ2-3, with D perhaps being TRBD1 or TRBD2 (5 bases each). CDR1 is GTSNPN, CDR2 SVGIG, per germline (reference sequence). The CDR3 has 14 residues. V was shortened by 2 bases and J by 2 bases, with 11 bases between the two germline ends. The CDR3 DNA follows: TGTGCCTGGAGTCCCGGGACCACCACAGATACGCAGTATTTT. Its protein is CAWSPGTTTDTQYF. The complete variable domain, with remaining parts taken from reference TRBV30 and TRBJ2-3, reads SQTIHQWPATLVQPVGSPLSLECTVEGTSNPNLYWYRQAAGRGLQLLFYSVGIGQISSEVPQNLSASRPQDRQFILSSKKLLLSDSGFYLCAWSPGTTTDTQYFGPGTRLTVL.

This clone was observed a few times. The J gene is TRBJ1-1, the V gene TRBV28; D call uncertain. The V gene lost 5 bases and the J gene lost 0 bases, with 4 bases spanning the gap. CDR3 length equals 12 residues. CDR1 is MDHEN and CDR2 is SYDVKM in the germline V gene. The CDR3: CASSNLNTEAFF. CDR3 in DNA: TGTGCCAGCAGTAACCTGAACACTGAAGCTTTCTTT.

This sequence joins TRBV5-5 and TRBJ1-5, with a possible D match to TRBD1 (6 bases). Germline V gene lookup returns CDR1 SGHKS and CDR2 YYEKEE (reference sequence). V was shortened by 0 bases and J by 3 bases, with 10 bases between the two germline ends. The CDR3 is made up of 15 amino acids. CDR3 loop: CASSLAGTLNQPQHF. Here the CDR3 DNA reads TGTGCCAGCAGCTTGGCCGGGACACTCAATCAGCCCCAGCATTTT.

The chain uses TRBV5-1 and TRBJ2-5; D is unresolved. The V end was cut by 0 bases, the J end by 5 bases, with 11 bases between. The germline CDR1 and CDR2 sequences are SGHRS and YFSETQ. The CDR3 extends over 14 amino acids. CDR3 DNA: TGCGCCAGCAGCTTGGCGTGGGGAAGGGAGACCCAGTACTTC. Protein sequence: CASSLAWGRETQYF. The full variable domain, in which reference TRBV5-1 and TRBJ2-5 provide the parts outside the CDR3, is KAGVTQTPRYLIKTRGQQVTLSCSPISGHRSVSWYQQTPGQGLQFLFEYFSETQRNKGNFPGRFSGRQFSNSRSEMNVSTLELGDSALYLCASSLAWGRETQYFGPGTRLLVL.

The rearrangement uses TRBV9 and TRBJ2-1, with 10 bases aligning to TRBD2. In germline, CDR1 is SGDLS, CDR2 YYNGEE. With V trimmed by 7 bases and J by 5 bases, 9 bases remained unmatched. The CDR3 length is 15 residues. The CDR3 loop reads CASQRSGRADNEQFF. For the CDR3, the DNA is TGTGCCAGCCAAAGAAGCGGGAGGGCCGACAATGAGCAGTTCTTC.

Here the CDR3 DNA reads TGTGCCAGCAGCTCAAGCACCGGGACAGGGAAATTTGCCCTCCACTTT. Its translation: CASSSSTGTGKFALHF. The V gene is TRBV11-2, the J gene TRBJ1-6, with 9 bases identical to TRBD1. CDR3 length: 16 amino acids. V lost 4 bases to trimming and J lost 14 bases; unmatched junction nucleotides: 15. Germline CDR1 reads SGHAT; CDR2 reads FQNNGV.

The CDR3 DNA reads TGTGCCAGCAGTAAAGGGGACAGGGAGGATCAGCCCCAGCATTTT. This sequence encodes CASSKGDREDQPQHF. The rearrangement uses TRBV28 and TRBJ1-5, with 9 bases aligning to TRBD1. The CDR3 has 15 residues. The J segment lost 5 bases and the V segment lost 5 bases, leaving 7 bases of the junction unmatched. CDR1 and CDR2 (germline): MDHEN, SYDVKM.

The chain carries TRBV7-2 and TRBJ2-5; TRBD2 aligns across 16 bases. Per germline, CDR1 SGHTA and CDR2 FQGNSA. There are 17 residues in the CDR3. With 5 bases clipped from V and 5 bases from J, the junction kept 8 bases outside the gene matches. DNA for the CDR3: TGTGCCAGCAGCCCCTCCGGGACTAGCGGGGGGGCGGAGACCCAGTACTTC. Its translation is CASSPSGTSGGAETQYF.

V is TRBV7-2 and J is TRBJ2-7; D could derive from TRBD1 or TRBD2 (5 bases each). The germline V gene has CDR1 SGHTA and CDR2 FQGNSA. This CDR3 is built from 12 residues. With 8 bases removed from V and 6 bases from J, the gap between germline ends came to 14 bases. The CDR3 loop reads CASGTPGSEQYF. Here the CDR3 DNA reads TGTGCCAGCGGGACGCCGGGGAGCGAGCAGTACTTC.

This rearrangement joins TRBV28 to TRBJ2-7; D uncertain. This CDR3 is built from 12 residues. With 4 bases removed from V and 0 bases from J, the gap between germline ends came to 4 bases. Germline V gives CDR1 MDHEN, CDR2 SYDVKM. The CDR3, as DNA: TGTGCCAGCAGTTGGAGCTCCTACGAGCAGTACTTC. This encodes CASSWSSYEQYF.

Here the CDR3 reads CASSLPRGLYNEQFF. The CDR3 DNA is TGTGCCAGCAGCCTACCGCGGGGGCTATACAATGAGCAGTTCTTC. The chain has TRBV7-2 and TRBJ2-1, with D maybe TRBD2 (7 bases). Trimming shortened V by 5 bases and J by 4 bases, and 15 bases separated the two germline ends. From germline, CDR1 is SGHTA and CDR2 FQGNSA. There are 15 residues in the CDR3.

The V gene is TRBV6-1, the J gene TRBJ2-3, with 8 bases fitting TRBD2. The CDR3 has 13 amino acids. V lost 6 bases, J lost 5 bases, and 4 bases stayed unmatched. From germline, CDR1 is MNHNS and CDR2 SASEGT. CDR3 sequence reads: CASRGAGGDTQYF. CDR3 nucleotides: TGTGCCAGCAGGGGGGCGGGGGGAGATACGCAGTATTTT.

J is TRBJ2-7 and V is TRBV28; 8 bases line up with TRBD1. The CDR3 loop spans 13 amino acids. Germline V gene lookup returns CDR1 MDHEN and CDR2 SYDVKM. After removal of 6 bases from V and 4 bases from J, the junction contained 5 bases not matched to a gene. The CDR3 reads CASSQGARYEQYF. CDR3 in DNA: TGTGCCAGCAGCCAGGGGGCTAGGTACGAGCAGTACTTC.

Notes on this clone: The same CDR3 is also encoded by other DNA sequences in this sample. The chain is built from TRBV7-3 and TRBJ2-1, with D perhaps matching TRBD2 (6 bases). This CDR3 has 15 residues. Germline assignment: CDR1 SGHTA and CDR2 FQGTGA. The V and J ends lost 0 bases and 3 bases respectively, with 9 bases between them. This CDR3 reads CASSLTLGLYNEQFF. The CDR3 DNA reads as TGTGCCAGCAGCTTAACGTTGGGACTCTACAATGAGCAGTTCTTC.

This chain joins TRBV7-9 and TRBJ2-3; 9 bases map to TRBD2. V was clipped by 5 bases and J by 6 bases; unmatched bases: 6. CDR1 is SEHNR and CDR2 is FQNEAQ in the germline V gene (reference sequence). This CDR3 region has 14 residues. The DNA of the CDR3 is TGTGCCAGCAGCCCTAGCGGGGAGTGGGATACGCAGTATTTT. Protein sequence: CASSPSGEWDTQYF. Looking up the rest from reference TRBV7-9 and TRBJ2-3 gives the full variable domain: DTGVSQNPRHKITKRGQNVTFRCDPISEHNRLYWYRQTLGQGPEFLTYFQNEAQLEKSRLLSDRFSAERPKGSFSTLEIQRTEQGDSAMYLCASSPSGEWDTQYFGPGTRLTVL.

This chain links TRBV27 with TRBJ1-5, with 10 bases identical to TRBD1. Germline-derived CDR1 and CDR2 are MNHEY and SMNVEV (reference sequence). The ends lost 6 bases at V and 6 bases at J; junction bases unmatched: 8. This CDR3 comprises 15 residues. CDR3 protein: CASSLMTGGGQPQHF. The CDR3 nucleotides read TGTGCCAGCAGCCTAATGACAGGGGGCGGTCAGCCCCAGCATTTT.

This chain connects TRBV9 to TRBJ2-7; tentative D call: TRBD2 (6 bases). Per the germline V gene, CDR1 is SGDLS and CDR2 is YYNGEE. CDR3 length: 15 residues. Trimming stripped 4 bases from V and 3 bases from J, with 17 bases between. CDR3 nucleotide sequence: TGTGCCAGCAGCCCCCGGGGGACCGCGGGCTACGAGCAGTACTTC. This gives the protein CASSPRGTAGYEQYF.

The chain recombines TRBV10-1 with TRBJ2-7; TRBD2 might be the D (7 bases). With 8 bases removed from V and 0 bases from J, the gap between germline ends came to 14 bases. The CDR3 extends over 14 amino acids. Germline CDR1 and CDR2: WNHNN and SYGVQD (reference sequence). CDR3 region: CASPGGGSSYEQYF. The CDR3 DNA sequence: TGCGCCAGCCCTGGGGGGGGCAGCTCCTACGAGCAGTACTTC.

The chain has TRBV10-3 and TRBJ2-2; D unresolved. The CDR3 is 14 residues long. Trimming took 2 bases from V and 7 from J, leaving 11 bases between them. Germline CDR1 reads ENHRY; CDR2 reads SYGVKD. The CDR3 sequence is CAISEGDIGGELFF. The CDR3 DNA reads TGTGCCATCAGTGAGGGAGACATTGGCGGGGAGCTGTTTTTT.

The gene calls are TRBV27 and TRBJ1-3, with D possibly TRBD1 on 6 matching bases. There are 13 residues in the CDR3. The germline gives CDR1 MNHEY, CDR2 SMNVEV (reference sequence). Trimming took off 5 bases at V and 4 bases at J, with 9 bases between the two ends. CDR3 residues: CASSRTAGNTIYF. The CDR3 region has the DNA TGTGCCAGCAGTCGGACAGCCGGAAACACCATATATTTT.

This clone is medium-sized in the sample. V gene TRBV6-5 combines with J gene TRBJ2-5; 8 nucleotides line up with TRBD1. V shed 2 bases, J shed 4 bases, and the junction held 3 bases outside the gene matches. Looked up from germline, CDR1 is MNHEY and CDR2 is SVGAGI. This CDR3 region has 14 residues. For the CDR3, the DNA is TGTGCCAGCAGTTACCAGGGGGCGGGAGAGACCCAGTACTTC. Translating gives CASSYQGAGETQYF.

V is TRBV29-1 and J is TRBJ1-3; D gene uncertain. CDR1 and CDR2 (germline): SQVTM, ANQGSEA. Trimming left V 3 bases short and J 0 bases short, with 6 bases between. CDR3 size: 13 residues. CDR3 sequence: CSVETVSGNTIYF. The DNA of the CDR3 is TGCAGCGTTGAGACGGTCTCTGGAAACACCATATATTTT.

The chain combines TRBV9 with TRBJ1-2; 9 bases line up with TRBD1. Per the germline V gene, CDR1 is SGDLS and CDR2 is YYNGEE. Germline trimming cut 0 bases from V and 8 bases from J; bases unmatched to any gene: 8. The CDR3 runs 15 residues. As DNA, the CDR3 is TGTGCCAGCAGCGTAGCTACCACAGGGGGCGAGGGCTACACCTTC. As protein: CASSVATTGGEGYTF. Full variable domain (remainder filled in from reference TRBV9 and TRBJ1-2): DSGVTQTPKHLITATGQRVTLRCSPRSGDLSVYWYQQSLDQGLQFLIQYYNGEERAKGNILERFSAQQFPDLHSELNLSSLELGDSALYFCASSVATTGGEGYTFGSGTRLTVV.

The V and J genes are TRBV15 and TRBJ2-7, with 13 bases that match TRBD2. Looked up from germline, CDR1 is LNHNV and CDR2 is YYDKDF (reference sequence). The CDR3 runs 14 residues. V was pared by 1 base and J by 6 bases, with 0 bases of the junction left unmatched. For the CDR3, the DNA is TGTGCCACCAGCAGAGGGACTAGCGGGAGCGAGCAGTACTTC. Translation gives CATSRGTSGSEQYF.

This sequence joins TRBV2 and TRBJ2-1; 11 nucleotides match TRBD2. V was pared by 7 bases and J by 10 bases, with 12 bases of the junction left unmatched. There are 15 residues in the CDR3. CDR1 is SNHLY and CDR2 is FYNNEI in the germline V gene. This chain's CDR3 is CASKSLSGRAGEQFF. The CDR3 region has the DNA TGTGCCAGCAAGTCGCTTAGCGGGAGGGCCGGGGAGCAGTTCTTC.

V and J are TRBV5-1 and TRBJ2-7, with 10 bases fitting TRBD2. Germline V gene sequence: CDR1 SGHRS, CDR2 YFSETQ. The junction had 13 bases not matched to a gene; V was cut back by 0 bases and J by 1 base. The CDR3 contains 19 residues. This chain's CDR3 is CASSLELAGTRVGSYEQYF. In nucleotides, the CDR3 is TGCGCCAGCAGCTTGGAACTAGCGGGGACCCGCGTCGGTTCCTACGAGCAGTACTTC.

V is TRBV5-1 and J is TRBJ2-3; 8 nucleotides line up with TRBD2. This CDR3 spans 14 amino acids. With V trimmed by 5 bases and J by 3 bases, 5 bases remained unmatched. Germline CDR1 and CDR2: SGHRS and YFSETQ. For the CDR3, the DNA is TGCGCCAGCAGATTAGCGGGAATGACAGATACGCAGTATTTT. Its translation is CASRLAGMTDTQYF. Full variable domain (missing parts from reference TRBV5-1 and TRBJ2-3): KAGVTQTPRYLIKTRGQQVTLSCSPISGHRSVSWYQQTPGQGLQFLFEYFSETQRNKGNFPGRFSGRQFSNSRSEMNVSTLELGDSALYLCASRLAGMTDTQYFGPGTRLTVL.

The chain couples TRBV5-1 to TRBJ2-7; 9 bases are shared with TRBD1. The CDR3 covers 14 residues. CDR1 SGHRS and CDR2 YFSETQ come from the germline V gene. V was pared by 6 bases and J by 3 bases, with 7 bases of the junction left unmatched. The CDR3 protein is CASTRDRASYEQYF. CDR3 sequence (DNA): TGCGCCAGCACCCGGGACAGGGCCAGCTACGAGCAGTACTTC.

The rearrangement links TRBV5-6 to TRBJ1-4; 10 nucleotides line up with TRBD1. The germline CDR1 and CDR2 sequences are SGHDT and YYEEEE. The ends lost 1 base at V and 7 bases at J; junction bases unmatched: 4. The CDR3 contains 15 residues. The CDR3 DNA reads as TGTGCCAGCAGCTTGAGGGACAGGGGCTTTGAAAAACTGTTTTTT. It yields the protein CASSLRDRGFEKLFF.